This T cell receptor (beta chain) was retrieved from a study of Graves' ophthalmopathy and Graves' hyperthyroidism. Broader study findings: Prediction of ophthalmopathy progression reached around 70% sensitivity and around 72% specificity.

The authors amplified TCR beta CDR3 regions from RNA transcripts. HTBI primers were used in a first-round RT-PCR, which preceded a second-round multiplex PCR. TCRdb re-derived calls from the multiplex PCR reads in MiXCR, one entry per CDR3 protein. The sample holds 300,000 to 450,000 distinct CDR3 sequences; about a sixth are singletons and the top ten take roughly 2.6%. In its sample, this clonotype was seen many times. Its antigen is undetermined. The CDR3 length is 15 residues. The germline V gene has CDR1 MDHEN and CDR2 SYDVKM. V was shortened by 2 bases and J by 1 base, with 9 bases between the two germline ends.

The sequence was collected from an adult woman with stable Graves' hyperthyroidism. The sample comprised peripheral blood. The chain couples TRBV28 to TRBJ1-5, with D maybe TRBD1 (6 bases). CDR3 region: CASSLGRGSNQPQHF. The DNA for the CDR3 is TGTGCCAGCAGTTTAGGCAGGGGAAGCAATCAGCCCCAGCATTTT.